Listed here are 13 T cell receptor beta chains from one sample, sequenced in a study of T cells in Graves' hyperthyroidism and ophthalmopathy. RNA transcripts gave rise to amplified TCR beta CDR3 regions. During a first-round RT-PCR of the TCR CDR3, the HTBI primer set was used. TCRdb re-analysed the multiplex PCR reads in MiXCR, keeping a single row per CDR3 protein. The sample lists fewer than 650,000 distinct CDR3 sequences; more than 13% were seen once. The sequenced sample consisted of blood. The receptor source for this set is a young woman with Graves' ophthalmopathy.

This clonotype occurred many times. The chain combines TRBV6-2 or TRBV6-3 with TRBJ1-1; the D gene is possibly TRBD1 (5 bases). The germline V and J ends were trimmed by 4 bases and 7 bases, with 22 bases remaining between them. This CDR3 is 16 amino acids long. Germline V gene data show CDR1 as MNHEY and CDR2 as SVGEGT. CDR3 residues: CASSSPEGPSPFEAFF. CDR3 coding DNA: TGTGCCAGCAGTTCCCCTGAGGGGCCTTCTCCTTTTGAAGCTTTCTTT.

This clonotype was counted many times. J is TRBJ1-4 and V is TRBV7-8; D remains ambiguous. This CDR3 contains 14 residues. The V and J ends lost 5 bases and 2 bases respectively, with 9 bases between them. Germline lookup yields CDR1 SGHVS and CDR2 FQNEAQ. CDR3 in amino acids: CASSPDATNEKLFF. In nucleotides, the CDR3 is TGTGCCAGCAGCCCCGATGCCACTAATGAAAAACTGTTTTTT. The full variable domain, rest sourced from reference TRBV7-8 and TRBJ1-4, is GAGVSQSPRYKVAKRGQDVALRCDPISGHVSLFWYQQALGQGPEFLTYFQNEAQLDKSGLPSDRFFAERPEGSVSTLKIQRTQQEDSAVYLCASSPDATNEKLFFGSGTQLSVL.

This clonotype showed up many times. This sequence joins TRBV28 and TRBJ1-2, with D perhaps TRBD1 (6 bases). Germline CDR1 and CDR2: MDHEN and SYDVKM. The CDR3 runs 16 residues. V lost 7 bases, J lost 8 bases, and 26 bases lay in between. The CDR3 sequence is CASTLPMGGRGVGYTF. The CDR3 DNA follows: TGTGCCAGCACTCTACCAATGGGGGGCCGGGGAGTCGGCTACACCTTC.

In its sample, this clonotype was seen a few times. The genes are TRBV4-3 and TRBJ1-2, with D perhaps matching TRBD1 (5 bases). Germline CDR1 LGHNA, CDR2 YSLEER. The length of the CDR3 is 18 residues. V dropped 0 bases and J dropped 3 bases, with 20 bases sitting between them. The CDR3 DNA follows: TGCGCCAGCAGCCAAGACCCAGGCATCGGGGGAGGACACTATGGCTACACCTTC. It specifies CASSQDPGIGGGHYGYTF.

This clonotype was found many times. This rearrangement joins TRBV28 to TRBJ1-1, with D maybe TRBD1 (5 bases). Trimming took 2 bases from V and 3 from J, leaving 13 bases between them. The CDR3 is 15 residues long. Germline assignment: CDR1 MDHEN and CDR2 SYDVKM. CDR3 nucleotides: TGTGCCAGCAGTTTACGTTGGACATGGGACACTGAAGCTTTCTTT. As protein: CASSLRWTWDTEAFF.

This clonotype was observed at least ten times. This chain joins TRBV27 and TRBJ2-7; 10 bases map to TRBD2. V dropped 4 bases and J dropped 3; count of bases not matched to a gene: 6. The CDR3 is 15 residues long. Germline values: CDR1 MNHEY, CDR2 SMNVEV (reference sequence). CDR3 nucleotide sequence: TGTGCCAGCAGTTGGGGAGGACTAGCGGACTACGAGCAGTACTTC. Residues: CASSWGGLADYEQYF.

This clonotype was detected many times. V is TRBV28 and J is TRBJ1-4; D may be TRBD1 (5 bases). V dropped 6 bases and J dropped 6 bases, with 17 bases sitting between them. The germline V gene encodes CDR1 MDHEN and CDR2 SYDVKM. The CDR3 loop spans 15 amino acids. The CDR3 nucleotides are TGTGCCAGCAGCTACCCAAGGGGAGGGCATGAAAAACTGTTTTTT. This gives the protein CASSYPRGGHEKLFF.

This clonotype occurred many times. This chain uses TRBV11-3 with TRBJ2-2; 7 nucleotides line up with TRBD2. Germline lookup yields CDR1 SGHNT and CDR2 YENEEA. Trimming removed 0 bases from V and 4 bases from J; junction bases left unmatched: 5. CDR3 size: 16 residues. The DNA for the CDR3 is TGTGCCAGCAGCTTAGAGGGAGCGGGAACCACCGGGGAGCTGTTTTTT. This translates into CASSLEGAGTTGELFF.

This clonotype was picked up a small number of times. The gene calls are TRBV27 and TRBJ2-2, with D possibly matching TRBD1 (6 bases). CDR1 and CDR2 (germline): MNHEY, SMNVEV (reference sequence). Trimming removed 3 bases at V and 6 bases at J, with 8 bases between. The CDR3 consists of 13 residues. CDR3 sequence: CASSFWGPGELFF. CDR3 in DNA: TGTGCCAGCAGTTTCTGGGGGCCCGGGGAGCTGTTTTTT.

This clonotype was seen many times. The chain has TRBV12-5 and TRBJ1-1; TRBD1 is a possible D gene (5 bases). The CDR3 sequence is 14 residues long. Germline lookup yields CDR1 LGHNT and CDR2 FRNRAP. Trimming removed 1 base from V and 4 bases from J, with 10 bases in between. The CDR3 loop reads CASGLGGWGTEAFF. CDR3 nucleotides: TGTGCTAGTGGTTTGGGGGGGTGGGGCACTGAAGCTTTCTTT.

This sequence joins TRBV7-6 and TRBJ1-6, with 10 bases lining up with TRBD1. Germline CDR1 SGHVS, CDR2 FNYEAQ. V lost 4 bases, J lost 8 bases, and 5 bases stayed unmatched. The CDR3 sequence is 15 residues long. DNA of the CDR3: TGTGCCAGCAGCTCGGGACAGGGGCTCGATTCACCCCTCCACTTT. Translating gives CASSSGQGLDSPLHF.

This clonotype turned up a few times. The chain carries TRBV7-9 and TRBJ2-2; D unclear. The CDR3 spans 14 residues. Per germline, CDR1 SEHNR and CDR2 FQNEAQ (reference sequence). V was clipped by 3 bases and J by 6 bases, with 11 bases between them. DNA of the CDR3: TGTGCCAGCAGCTTTCCCAACCAAGCCGGGGAGCTGTTTTTT. It translates to CASSFPNQAGELFF.

The chain uses TRBV4-1 and TRBJ1-5, with a possible D match to TRBD1 (6 bases). CDR3 length equals 21 residues. Per the germline V gene, CDR1 is MGHRA and CDR2 is YSYEKL. V lost 0 bases and J 0 bases, leaving 24 bases between the germline ends. CDR3 bases: TGCGCCAGCAGCCAAGATATTTTCACAGGGTTGGGGACTTATAGCAATCAGCCCCAGCATTTT. This encodes CASSQDIFTGLGTYSNQPQHF.